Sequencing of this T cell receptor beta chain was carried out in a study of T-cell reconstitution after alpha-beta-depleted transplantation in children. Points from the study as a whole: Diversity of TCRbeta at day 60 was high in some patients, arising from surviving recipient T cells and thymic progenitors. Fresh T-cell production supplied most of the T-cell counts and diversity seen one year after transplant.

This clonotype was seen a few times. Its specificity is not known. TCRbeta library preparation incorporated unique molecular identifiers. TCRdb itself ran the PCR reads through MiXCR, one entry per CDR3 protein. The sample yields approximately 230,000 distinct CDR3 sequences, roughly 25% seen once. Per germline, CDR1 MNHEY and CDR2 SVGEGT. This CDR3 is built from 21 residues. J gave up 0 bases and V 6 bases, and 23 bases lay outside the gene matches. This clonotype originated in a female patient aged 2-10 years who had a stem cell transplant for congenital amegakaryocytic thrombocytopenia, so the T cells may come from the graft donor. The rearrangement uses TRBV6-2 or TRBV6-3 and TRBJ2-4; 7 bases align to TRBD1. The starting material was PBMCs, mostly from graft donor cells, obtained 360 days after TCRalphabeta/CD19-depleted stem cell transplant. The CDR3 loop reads CASSPPRTGLRRRLAKNIQYF. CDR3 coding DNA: TGTGCCAGCAGCCCTCCTAGGACAGGTTTAAGGAGGAGACTAGCCAAAAACATTCAGTACTTC.